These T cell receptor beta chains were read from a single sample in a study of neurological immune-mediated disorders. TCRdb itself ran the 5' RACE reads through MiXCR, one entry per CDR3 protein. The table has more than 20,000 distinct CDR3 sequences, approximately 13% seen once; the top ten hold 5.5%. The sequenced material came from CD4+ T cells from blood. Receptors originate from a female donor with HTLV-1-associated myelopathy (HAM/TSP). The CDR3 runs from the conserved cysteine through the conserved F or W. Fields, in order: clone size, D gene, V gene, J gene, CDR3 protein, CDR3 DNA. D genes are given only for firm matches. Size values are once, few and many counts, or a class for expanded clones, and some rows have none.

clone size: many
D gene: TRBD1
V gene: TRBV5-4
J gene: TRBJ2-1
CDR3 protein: CASSKGAGGRYNEQFF
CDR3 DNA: TGTGCCAGCAGTAAAGGGGCAGGGGGCCGGTACAATGAGCAGTTCTTC

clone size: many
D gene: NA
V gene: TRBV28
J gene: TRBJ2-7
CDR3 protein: CASSFGGSYEQYF
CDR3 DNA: TGTGCCAGCAGTTTTGGCGGGTCCTACGAGCAGTACTTC

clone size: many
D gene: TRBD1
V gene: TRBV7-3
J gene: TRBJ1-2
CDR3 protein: CASSPQQGDYGYTF
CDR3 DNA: TGTGCCAGCAGCCCACAACAGGGGGACTATGGCTACACCTTC

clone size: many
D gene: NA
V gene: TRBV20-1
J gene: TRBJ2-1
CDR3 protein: CSARVATRHNEQFF
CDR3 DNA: TGCAGTGCTAGAGTGGCTACACGGCACAATGAGCAGTTCTTC

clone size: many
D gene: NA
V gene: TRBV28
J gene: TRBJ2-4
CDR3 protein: CASSRDTNIQYF
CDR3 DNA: TGTGCCAGCAGCCGGGACACAAACATTCAGTACTTC

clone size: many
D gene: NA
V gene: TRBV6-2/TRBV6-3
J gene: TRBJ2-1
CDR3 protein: CASASGGADAHNEQFF
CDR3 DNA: TGTGCCAGCGCCAGCGGTGGGGCGGATGCCCACAATGAGCAGTTCTTC

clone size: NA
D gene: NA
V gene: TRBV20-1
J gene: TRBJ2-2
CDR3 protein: CSASIDRKAGELFF
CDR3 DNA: TGCAGTGCTAGTATCGACAGGAAGGCCGGGGAGCTGTTTTTT

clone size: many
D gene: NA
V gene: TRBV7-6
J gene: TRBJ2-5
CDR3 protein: CASLGAWGLRETQYF
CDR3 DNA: TGTGCCAGCCTTGGGGCTTGGGGCCTTCGAGAGACCCAGTACTTC

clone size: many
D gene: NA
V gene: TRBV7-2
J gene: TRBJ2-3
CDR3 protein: CASRHGMKGGDTQYF
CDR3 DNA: TGTGCCAGCCGACACGGAATGAAAGGTGGAGATACGCAGTATTTT

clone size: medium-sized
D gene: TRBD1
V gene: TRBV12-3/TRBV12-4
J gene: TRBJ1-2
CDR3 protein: CASRSEGAWGYTF
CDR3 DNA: TGTGCCAGCAGGTCTGAGGGGGCGTGGGGCTACACCTTC

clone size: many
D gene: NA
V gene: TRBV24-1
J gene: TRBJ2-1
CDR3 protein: CATSENLRNEQFF
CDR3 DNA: TGTGCCACCAGTGAAAACCTTAGGAATGAGCAGTTCTTC

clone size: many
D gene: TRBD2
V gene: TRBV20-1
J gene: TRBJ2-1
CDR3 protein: CSARLRGNEQFF
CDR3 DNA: TGCAGTGCAAGACTGCGGGGGAATGAGCAGTTCTTC

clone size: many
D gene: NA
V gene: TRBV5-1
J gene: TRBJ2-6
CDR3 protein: CASRSNSGANVLTF
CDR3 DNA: TGCGCCAGCAGGTCAAACTCCGGGGCCAACGTCCTGACTTTC

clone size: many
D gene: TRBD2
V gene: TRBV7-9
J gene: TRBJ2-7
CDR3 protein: CASSLDSGRLRF
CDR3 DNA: TGTGCCAGCAGCTTAGATAGCGGGAGATTACGGTTC

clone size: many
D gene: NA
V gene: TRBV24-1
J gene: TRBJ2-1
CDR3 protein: CATSPPGGRYNEQFF
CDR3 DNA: TGTGCCACCAGCCCACCCGGGGGTCGGTACAATGAGCAGTTCTTC

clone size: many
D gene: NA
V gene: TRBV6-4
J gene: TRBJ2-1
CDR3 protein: CASSTGNYNEQFF
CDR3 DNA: TGTGCCAGCAGTACGGGGAACTACAATGAGCAGTTCTTC

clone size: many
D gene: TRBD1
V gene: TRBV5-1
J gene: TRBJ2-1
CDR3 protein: CASSLGPGQAAYNEQFF
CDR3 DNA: TGCGCCAGCAGCTTGGGACCGGGACAGGCCGCCTACAATGAGCAGTTCTTC

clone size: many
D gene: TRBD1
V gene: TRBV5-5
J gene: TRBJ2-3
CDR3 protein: CASSLVLGQSTDTQYF
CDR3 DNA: TGTGCCAGCAGCTTGGTTTTGGGACAGTCGACAGATACGCAGTATTTT

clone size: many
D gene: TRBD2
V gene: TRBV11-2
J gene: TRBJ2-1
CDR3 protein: CASSPRLAHNEQFF
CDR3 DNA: TGTGCCAGCAGCCCCAGACTAGCCCACAATGAGCAGTTCTTC

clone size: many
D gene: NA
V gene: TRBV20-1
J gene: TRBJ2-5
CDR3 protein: CSARDQGHGTQYF
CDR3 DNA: TGCAGTGCTAGAGACCAGGGACACGGGACCCAGTACTTC

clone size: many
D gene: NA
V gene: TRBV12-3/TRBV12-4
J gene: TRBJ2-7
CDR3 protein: CASSLIYEQYF
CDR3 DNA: TGTGCCAGCAGTTTAATTTACGAGCAGTACTTC

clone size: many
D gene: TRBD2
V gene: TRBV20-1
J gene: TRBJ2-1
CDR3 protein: CSAREAGGLYNEQFF
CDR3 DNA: TGCAGTGCTAGAGAAGCGGGGGGACTCTACAATGAGCAGTTCTTC

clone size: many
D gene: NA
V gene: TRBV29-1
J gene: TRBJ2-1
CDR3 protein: CSVRPSYNEQFF
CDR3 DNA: TGCAGCGTCAGACCTTCCTACAATGAGCAGTTCTTC

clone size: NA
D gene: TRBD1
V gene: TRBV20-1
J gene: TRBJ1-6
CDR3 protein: CSARDRQGGNSPLHF
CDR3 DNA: TGCAGTGCTAGAGATCGACAGGGGGGGAATTCACCCCTCCACTTT

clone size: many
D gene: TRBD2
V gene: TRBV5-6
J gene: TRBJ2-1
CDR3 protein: CASSASGRLYNEQFF
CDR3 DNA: TGTGCCAGCAGCGCTAGCGGGAGACTTTACAATGAGCAGTTCTTC

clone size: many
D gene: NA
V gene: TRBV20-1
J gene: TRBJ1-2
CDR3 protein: CSARPGASYGYTF
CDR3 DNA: TGCAGTGCTAGGCCAGGGGCCAGCTATGGCTACACCTTC

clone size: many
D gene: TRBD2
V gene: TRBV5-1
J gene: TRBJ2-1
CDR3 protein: CASSLSGSLVYNEQFF
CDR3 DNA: TGCGCCAGCAGCCTAAGCGGGAGTTTGGTTTACAATGAGCAGTTCTTC

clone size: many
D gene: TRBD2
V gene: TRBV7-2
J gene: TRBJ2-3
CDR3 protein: CASSPRPPGRTSTDTQYF
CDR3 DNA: TGTGCCAGCAGCCCACGACCCCCCGGGAGGACTAGCACAGATACGCAGTATTTT

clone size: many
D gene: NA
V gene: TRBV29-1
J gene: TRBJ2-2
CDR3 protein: CSVDSTGELFF
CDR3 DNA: TGCAGCGTTGACTCTACCGGGGAGCTGTTTTTT